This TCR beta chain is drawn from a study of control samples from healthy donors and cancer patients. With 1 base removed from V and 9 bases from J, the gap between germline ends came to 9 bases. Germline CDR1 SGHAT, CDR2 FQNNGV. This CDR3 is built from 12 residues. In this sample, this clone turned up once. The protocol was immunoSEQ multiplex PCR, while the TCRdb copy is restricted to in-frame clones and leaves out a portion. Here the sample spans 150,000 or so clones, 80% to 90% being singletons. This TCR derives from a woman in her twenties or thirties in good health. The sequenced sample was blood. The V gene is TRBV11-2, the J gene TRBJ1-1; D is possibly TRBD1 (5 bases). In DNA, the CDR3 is TGTGCCAGCAGCTTAGGGGGCAGGCAAGCTTTCTTT. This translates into CASSLGGRQAFF.